What follows is one T cell receptor beta chain and its context. What it binds is unknown. This CDR3 region has 15 residues. V was pared by 4 bases and J by 5 bases, with 9 bases of the junction left unmatched. Germline lookup yields CDR1 SGHTS and CDR2 YDEGEE. The data were obtained in a study of cytomegalovirus exposure and HLA in healthy donors. Background on the study: In a later analysis, the approximately 120 validation repertoires were reported to have used the same platform as the approximately 620 first-cohort repertoires.

Here immunoSEQ multiplex PCR was the method, and the copy in TCRdb shows in-frame clones only, minus some. The table lists 100,000 to 150,000 clones, 89% of them singletons. Points from the study as a whole: Subsequent analysis of the 95 to 150 validation repertoires found a tendency for first-cohort TCR clusters to co-occur. Cytomegalovirus-associated TCR beta chains were listed, numbering around 150.

The sample taken for sequencing was PBMCs. The sequence was obtained from a woman aged 18-30 years in good health and CMV-seronegative. The V gene is TRBV5-8, the J gene TRBJ1-1, with 9 bases fitting TRBD1. The CDR3, as DNA: TGTGCCAGCAGCCATTCCGGACAGGGGCGGACTGAAGCTTTCTTT. Protein: CASSHSGQGRTEAFF.